This T cell receptor beta chain appears in the sequencing data of a study of blood T cell repertoires in COVID-19. Assay used: immunoSEQ multiplex PCR; TCRdb lists only in-frame clones, some missing. The sample lists about 120,000 clones; approximately 82% were seen once. The CDR3 loop spans 16 amino acids. Unmatched junction bases numbered 4, after V lost 3 bases and J lost 3 bases. Germline V gives CDR1 LNHDA, CDR2 SQIVND (reference sequence). The rearrangement links TRBV19 to TRBJ2-3; 12 positions agree with TRBD2. Sample: peripheral blood. The TCR was taken from a man in his sixties or seventies with active or convalescent COVID-19. In DNA form, the CDR3 reads TGTGCCAGTAGTATCTCGGGACTAGCGGGTACAGATACGCAGTATTTT. This gives the protein CASSISGLAGTDTQYF.